The source of this T cell receptor beta chain is a study of early stage breast cancer tumors. Study in general: Most invasive tumors, about 80% of the 16, were ER+/PR+/HER2-. The study, taken as a whole, reports: Commonly generated sequences made up most enriched TCRB sequences shared between patients. Compared with adjacent normal breast tissue, tumors showed around 2.7-fold greater T cell density and higher clonality. Unsorted bulk genomic DNA sequencing lacked pairing and functional marker data.

Sequencing was performed with immunoSEQ multiplex PCR; in TCRdb, only in-frame clones are kept and a portion is missing. This sample has approximately 31,000 clones, with roughly four fifths found just once. Comments on this clone: Antigen: not known.

V was clipped by 5 bases and J by 3 bases, with 20 bases between them. In germline, CDR1 is SGHVS, CDR2 FQNEAQ. The CDR3 sequence is 17 residues long. The chain uses TRBV7-8 and TRBJ1-5; tentative D call: TRBD1 (5 bases). This receptor was obtained from a person aged 30 to 39 with breast cancer. Sequenced: breast tumor tissue. In DNA, the CDR3 is TGTGCCAGCAGCCGTATGCGGGGCGGCACCGACAATCAGCCCCAGCATTTT. Translation: CASSRMRGGTDNQPQHF.